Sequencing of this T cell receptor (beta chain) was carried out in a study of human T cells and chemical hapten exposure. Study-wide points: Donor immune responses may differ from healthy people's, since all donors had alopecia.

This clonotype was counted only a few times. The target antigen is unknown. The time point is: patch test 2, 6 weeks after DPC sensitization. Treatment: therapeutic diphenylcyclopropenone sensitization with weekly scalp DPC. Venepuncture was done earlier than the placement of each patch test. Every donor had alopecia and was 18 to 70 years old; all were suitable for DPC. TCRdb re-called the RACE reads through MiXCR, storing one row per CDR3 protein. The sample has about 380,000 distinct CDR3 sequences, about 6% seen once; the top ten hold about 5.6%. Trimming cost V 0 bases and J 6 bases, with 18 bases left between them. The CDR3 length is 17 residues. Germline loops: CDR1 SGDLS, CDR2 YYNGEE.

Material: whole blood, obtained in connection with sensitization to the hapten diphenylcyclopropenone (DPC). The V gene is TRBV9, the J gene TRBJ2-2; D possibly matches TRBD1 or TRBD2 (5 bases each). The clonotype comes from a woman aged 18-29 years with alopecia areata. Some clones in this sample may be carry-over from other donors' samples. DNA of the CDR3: TGTGCCAGCAGCGTAGGACAGAGGGCTTTGGTCGCCGGGGAGCTGTTTTTT. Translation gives CASSVGQRALVAGELFF.